These T cell receptor beta chains were read from a single sample in a study of cytotoxic CD8 clonotypes in ibrutinib-treated CLL. Sequencing used immunoSEQ multiplex PCR; TCRdb keeps in-frame clones, though not all of them. Of roughly 180,000 clones in the sample, 70% to 85% were seen once. The sample consisted of PBMCs, taken after 24 months of ibrutinib treatment. These receptors were taken from a human donor with chronic lymphocytic leukemia. Each CDR3 is given with its conserved first and last residue. The D gene is left open where the match is weak. Clone size appears in some rows only: once, few, many, or a class for an expanded clone.

abundance: once
d_gene: -
j_gene: TRBJ2-1
v_gene: TRBV11-2
CDR3nt: TGTGCCAGCAGCCCCCGGCGTTTAGCAGGGTGGCACAATGAGCAGTTCTTC
CDR3aa: CASSPRRLAGWHNEQFF

abundance: -
d_gene: -
j_gene: TRBJ2-2
v_gene: TRBV7-2
CDR3nt: TGTGCCAGCAGCCCTACGGAAGGGGAGCTGTTTTTT
CDR3aa: CASSPTEGELFF

abundance: many
d_gene: TRBD2
j_gene: TRBJ2-1
v_gene: TRBV4-1
CDR3nt: TGCGCCAGCAGCCAAGAGGGACTAGCGGGAGAGCAGTTCTTC
CDR3aa: CASSQEGLAGEQFF

abundance: -
d_gene: TRBD1
j_gene: TRBJ2-7
v_gene: TRBV27
CDR3nt: TGTGCCAGCTGGGGACAGGAGAGCTCCTACGAGCAGTACTTC
CDR3aa: CASWGQESSYEQYF

abundance: -
d_gene: -
j_gene: TRBJ1-4
v_gene: TRBV2
CDR3nt: TGTGCCAGCAGTGGACAGTTTCTTGAAAAACTGTTTTTT
CDR3aa: CASSGQFLEKLFF

abundance: few
d_gene: -
j_gene: TRBJ1-5
v_gene: TRBV28
CDR3nt: TGTGCCAGCAGTCCCTACGGGACACTTAGCAATCAGCCCCAGCATTTT
CDR3aa: CASSPYGTLSNQPQHF

abundance: -
d_gene: TRBD2
j_gene: TRBJ2-1
v_gene: TRBV19
CDR3nt: TGTGCCAGTAGGGGACTAGCGGGGGTGTACAATGAGCAGTTCTTC
CDR3aa: CASRGLAGVYNEQFF

abundance: -
d_gene: -
j_gene: TRBJ1-5
v_gene: TRBV28
CDR3nt: TGTGCCAGCAGTGCTGGGAACCAGCCCCAGCATTTT
CDR3aa: CASSAGNQPQHF

abundance: -
d_gene: -
j_gene: TRBJ1-3
v_gene: TRBV7-3
CDR3nt: TGTGCCAGCAGCCAACAGGGTTTTGGAAACACCATATATTTT
CDR3aa: CASSQQGFGNTIYF

abundance: -
d_gene: TRBD1
j_gene: TRBJ1-5
v_gene: TRBV18
CDR3nt: TGTGCCAGCTCGAGGGACAGGGATACGAATCAGCCCCAGCATTTT
CDR3aa: CASSRDRDTNQPQHF

abundance: once
d_gene: -
j_gene: TRBJ1-3
v_gene: TRBV18
CDR3nt: TGTGCCAGCTCACCCCGGAACTCTGGAAACACCATATATTTT
CDR3aa: CASSPRNSGNTIYF

abundance: few
d_gene: TRBD2
j_gene: TRBJ2-3
v_gene: TRBV14
CDR3nt: TGTGCCAGCAGCCAACGTCTAGCGGGAGGGTCTACAGATACGCAGTATTTT
CDR3aa: CASSQRLAGGSTDTQYF

abundance: -
d_gene: -
j_gene: TRBJ1-1
v_gene: TRBV7-3
CDR3nt: TGTGCCAGCAGCTTAACCCATAAGGATGAAGCTTTCTTT
CDR3aa: CASSLTHKDEAFF

abundance: -
d_gene: -
j_gene: TRBJ2-5
v_gene: TRBV7-3
CDR3nt: TGTGCCAGCAGCCCCAACAGGGAAGAGACCCAGTACTTC
CDR3aa: CASSPNREETQYF

abundance: once
d_gene: -
j_gene: TRBJ2-6
v_gene: TRBV5-1
CDR3nt: TGCGCCAGCAGTGCTGGGGGAACTGGGGCCAACGTCCTGACTTTC
CDR3aa: CASSAGGTGANVLTF

abundance: -
d_gene: -
j_gene: TRBJ1-3
v_gene: TRBV29-1
CDR3nt: TGCAGCGTAGTGCAGGGTAATGAGGACACCATATATTTT
CDR3aa: CSVVQGNEDTIYF

abundance: -
d_gene: -
j_gene: TRBJ1-4
v_gene: TRBV7-2
CDR3nt: TGTGCCAGCAGCCCAAGTCCGGGGGAGAAACTGTTTTTT
CDR3aa: CASSPSPGEKLFF